The 23 T cell receptor beta chains below come from one sample, sequenced in a study of blood T cell repertoires in COVID-19. Data came from immunoSEQ multiplex PCR; TCRdb stores just in-frame clones and leaves some out. The sample lists more than 55,000 clones, roughly 85% occurring once. What was sequenced was peripheral blood. These receptors were collected from an elderly woman with acute or convalescent COVID-19.

This clone was observed a single time. CDR3 DNA sequence: TGTGCCAGCAGCAAAGGCGGCACCGGAGGAAAAGCTTTCTTT. It yields the protein CASSKGGTGGKAFF. This rearrangement joins TRBV21-1 to TRBJ1-1. TRBV21-1 is given as a pseudogene. The CDR3 length is 14 residues.

The table lists this clone with many counts. This chain connects TRBV6-5 to TRBJ2-7, with D perhaps matching TRBD2 (5 bases). This CDR3 has 14 residues. Germline values: CDR1 MNHEY, CDR2 SVGAGI. Deletions cut 6 bases from V and 6 bases from J, with 18 bases between. The CDR3 DNA sequence: TGTGCCAGCAGCCCAGTTTTGGTCCGGGGCGAGCAGTACTTC. Protein: CASSPVLVRGEQYF.

This clone was found a few times. The rearrangement links TRBV5-4 to TRBJ2-7, with D uncertain. The V gene's germline CDR1 is SGHNT and CDR2 YYREEE (reference sequence). Deletions cut 0 bases from V and 6 bases from J, with 4 bases between. CDR3 length equals 11 residues. The chain's CDR3 is CASSLASEQYF. The CDR3 coding sequence is TGTGCCAGCAGCTTGGCCTCCGAGCAGTACTTC. The full variable domain, in which reference TRBV5-4 and TRBJ2-7 provide the parts outside the CDR3, is ETGVTQSPTHLIKTRGQQVTLRCSSQSGHNTVSWYQQALGQGPQFIFQYYREEENGRGNFPPRFSGLQFPNYSSELNVNALELDDSALYLCASSLASEQYFGPGTRLTVT.

As regards this clone: Just one base apart from a much larger clone, this may be a read error. The same CDR3 arises from other DNA sequences in this sample as well. V gene TRBV7-2 combines with J gene TRBJ1-5; D not certain. The CDR3 is 13 residues long. The V end lost 3 bases, the J end lost 7 bases, and 10 bases lay between the germline ends. Germline assignment: CDR1 SGHTA and CDR2 FQGNSA. In DNA form, the CDR3 reads TGTGCCAGCAGCTTCGACACGGGACAGCCCCAGCATTTT. Its protein is CASSFDTGQPQHF. Full variable domain (remainder filled in from reference TRBV7-2 and TRBJ1-5): GAGVSQSPSNKVTEKGKDVELRCDPISGHTALYWYRQSLGQGLEFLIYFQGNSAPDKSGLPSDRFSAERTGGSVSTLTIQRTQQEDSAVYLCASSFDTGQPQHFGDGTRLSIL.

The chain couples TRBV3-1 (or the pseudogene TRBV3-2) to TRBJ2-7; 7 nucleotides align to TRBD2. V gave up 1 base and J gave up 5 bases; unmatched junction bases: 5. The germline V gene encodes CDR1 LGHDT and CDR2 YNNKEL (reference sequence). The CDR3 is made up of 14 amino acids. Here the CDR3 DNA reads TGTGCCAGCAGCCAAGCGGGAGGTAACAACGAGCAGTACTTC. Its protein product is CASSQAGGNNEQYF.

This clone appeared a few times. The chain combines TRBV2 with TRBJ1-4, with TRBD1 matching over 9 bases. Germline V gene lookup returns CDR1 SNHLY and CDR2 FYNNEI. The V gene end was trimmed by 5 bases and the J gene end by 7 bases; junction bases not matched to a gene: 5. The length of the CDR3 is 14 residues. The CDR3 protein is CASSSGTGLEKLFF. Here the CDR3 DNA reads TGTGCCAGCAGTTCAGGGACAGGGCTTGAAAAACTGTTTTTT.

This clone occurred a few times. V is TRBV19 and J is TRBJ2-2; 7 positions match TRBD1. After removal of 6 bases from V and 4 bases from J, the junction contained 5 bases not matched to a gene. Per the germline V gene, CDR1 is LNHDA and CDR2 is SQIVND (reference sequence). This CDR3 has 14 residues. The CDR3: CASSQGVSTGELFF. CDR3 DNA: TGTGCCAGTAGCCAGGGGGTTAGCACCGGGGAGCTGTTTTTT.

The chain recombines TRBV10-3 with TRBJ2-1, with TRBD2 matching over 9 bases. This CDR3 comprises 17 residues. The ends lost 3 bases at V and 6 bases at J; junction bases unmatched: 12. Germline CDR1 ENHRY, CDR2 SYGVKD. In DNA form, the CDR3 reads TGTGCCATCAGTGATACCCCCCAGCGGGGGGCTCCCAATGAGCAGTTCTTC. Encoded protein: CAISDTPQRGAPNEQFF.

V is TRBV20-1 and J is TRBJ1-2, with TRBD1 as a possible D gene (5 bases). Germline CDR1 DFQATT, CDR2 SNEGSKA (reference sequence). The CDR3 length is 14 residues. V was clipped by 3 bases and J by 0 bases, with 11 bases between them. CDR3 loop: CSASSGRANYGYTF. The CDR3 DNA follows: TGCAGTGCTAGTTCTGGCAGGGCTAACTATGGCTACACCTTC.

This rearrangement joins TRBV7-9 to TRBJ2-2; 8 bases line up with TRBD1. CDR1 is SEHNR, CDR2 FQNEAQ, per germline (reference sequence). The V gene end was trimmed by 3 bases and the J gene end by 2 bases; junction bases not matched to a gene: 14. This CDR3 has 19 residues. As DNA, the CDR3 is TGTGCCAGCAGCTTTACCCTCCGGGGTCAGGGGGCAAACACCGGGGAGCTGTTTTTT. It specifies CASSFTLRGQGANTGELFF.

J is TRBJ2-5 and V is TRBV5-8; 9 positions match TRBD1. Losses at the gene ends were 4 bases for V and 2 bases for J; bases not matched to a gene: 6. Germline values: CDR1 SGHTS, CDR2 YDEGEE. This CDR3 region has 15 residues. Written as DNA, the CDR3 is TGTGCCAGCAGCAGCCGGGGACAGGGACAAGAGACCCAGTACTTC. As protein: CASSSRGQGQETQYF.

The chain combines TRBV2 with TRBJ2-7, with 9 bases fitting TRBD2. The CDR3 is 14 amino acids. V lost 11 bases and J lost 0; bases outside the gene matches: 8. CDR1 is SNHLY and CDR2 is FYNNEI in the germline V gene. The CDR3 DNA reads TGTGCCGGAAAGCGGGGGGAAACCTCCTACGAGCAGTACTTC. It translates to CAGKRGETSYEQYF.

J is TRBJ1-4 and V is TRBV6-5, with 8 bases identical to TRBD1. Trimming at V came to 8 bases and at J to 8 bases, leaving 10 bases not matched to a gene. Germline CDR1 reads MNHEY; CDR2 reads SVGAGI. CDR3 length: 14 residues. The CDR3 protein is CASGRTGRREKLFF. DNA for the CDR3: TGTGCCAGCGGACGGACAGGGAGGCGCGAAAAACTGTTTTTT.

The V and J genes are TRBV2 and TRBJ1-6, with 7 nucleotides matching TRBD1. CDR1 and CDR2 (germline): SNHLY, FYNNEI. The CDR3 length is 13 residues. J was trimmed by 5 bases and V by 7 bases; bases with no gene match: 2. The chain's CDR3 is CASTGTDNSPLHF. The CDR3 coding sequence is TGTGCCAGCACTGGGACAGATAATTCACCCCTCCACTTT. The full variable domain, completed using reference TRBV2 and TRBJ1-6, is EPEVTQTPSHQVTQMGQEVILRCVPISNHLYFYWYRQILGQKVEFLVSFYNNEISEKSEIFDDQFSVERPDGSNFTLKIRSTKLEDSAMYFCASTGTDNSPLHFGNGTRLTVT.

This rearrangement joins TRBV11-2 to TRBJ1-1, with TRBD1 as a possible D gene (5 bases). Germline CDR1 SGHAT, CDR2 FQNNGV. This CDR3 has 15 residues. The V end lost 7 bases, the J end lost 5 bases, and 20 bases lay between the germline ends. The CDR3 reads CASIPGGVRVTEAFF. The CDR3 DNA reads TGTGCCAGCATACCCGGGGGGGTCAGGGTGACTGAAGCTTTCTTT.

This rearrangement joins TRBV7-8 to TRBJ1-1; a possible D gene is TRBD1 (6 bases). CDR3 length: 15 residues. Germline V gene data show CDR1 as SGHVS and CDR2 as FQNEAQ. Trimming took off 2 bases at V and 3 bases at J, with 13 bases between the two ends. The CDR3 DNA reads as TGTGCCAGCAGCTTAATTCAGGGGTTGGACACTGAAGCTTTCTTT. Its translation is CASSLIQGLDTEAFF. Using reference TRBV7-8 and TRBJ1-1 for the parts outside the CDR3, the full variable domain is GAGVSQSPRYKVAKRGQDVALRCDPISGHVSLFWYQQALGQGPEFLTYFQNEAQLDKSGLPSDRFFAERPEGSVSTLKIQRTQQEDSAVYLCASSLIQGLDTEAFFGQGTRLTVV.

The gene calls are TRBV28 and TRBJ1-6; a possible D gene is TRBD1 (6 bases). Germline V lookup: CDR1 MDHEN, CDR2 SYDVKM. V was clipped by 6 bases and J by 5 bases, with 17 bases between them. This CDR3 contains 16 residues. CDR3: CASRLITGYDNSPLHF. As DNA, the CDR3 is TGTGCCAGCAGACTTATTACAGGGTACGATAATTCACCCCTCCACTTT.

The rearrangement uses TRBV2 and TRBJ1-2; D might be TRBD1 (5 bases). CDR3 length: 17 amino acids. Trimming took off 4 bases at V and 8 bases at J, with 26 bases between the two ends. In germline, CDR1 is SNHLY, CDR2 FYNNEI. The CDR3 protein is CASSAGLGRGGYRGYTF. The CDR3 DNA is TGTGCCAGCAGTGCGGGATTGGGGAGGGGCGGGTATAGAGGCTACACCTTC.

The V call is TRBV13, the J call TRBJ2-3, with 10 bases that match TRBD2. Germline assignment: CDR1 PRHDT and CDR2 FYEKMQ (reference sequence). This CDR3 spans 16 amino acids. V lost 5 bases to trimming and J lost 2 bases; unmatched junction nucleotides: 7. The CDR3: CASSPSSGGHTDTQYF. CDR3 nucleotides: TGTGCCAGCAGCCCTTCTAGCGGGGGCCACACAGATACGCAGTATTTT.

The chain couples TRBV20-1 to TRBJ2-2, with TRBD1 identical over 8 bases. J lost 5 bases, V lost 3 bases, and 8 bases had no gene match. The CDR3 is made up of 15 amino acids. In germline, CDR1 is DFQATT, CDR2 SNEGSKA (reference sequence). For the CDR3, the DNA is TGCAGTGCTAGTGGCCAGGGGGCGATTACCGGGGAGCTGTTTTTT. Translation: CSASGQGAITGELFF.

This chain joins TRBV18 and TRBJ2-7; 10 bases are a match to TRBD2. The V gene end was trimmed by 8 bases and the J gene end by 0 bases; junction bases not matched to a gene: 13. The germline gives CDR1 KGHSH, CDR2 LQKENI. The length of the CDR3 is 17 residues. As DNA, the CDR3 is TGTGCCAGCGCCCTGGGGCTAGCGGGGGCCAGCTCCTACGAGCAGTACTTC. Its translation: CASALGLAGASSYEQYF.

The chain joins TRBV5-6 to TRBJ1-5; D gene unclear. From germline, CDR1 is SGHDT and CDR2 YYEEEE. The CDR3 sequence is 14 residues long. V was clipped by 0 bases and J by 6 bases, with 10 bases between them. The CDR3 sequence: CASSLAGVGQPQHF. Written as DNA, the CDR3 is TGTGCCAGCAGCTTGGCCGGGGTGGGTCAGCCCCAGCATTTT.

The chain couples TRBV27 to TRBJ1-1; 9 positions agree with TRBD1. The trim removed 7 bases at V and 1 base at J, leaving 10 bases unmatched. The germline V gene encodes CDR1 MNHEY and CDR2 SMNVEV (reference sequence). The CDR3 consists of 16 residues. CDR3 DNA sequence: TGTGCCAGCAATCGCGGGACAGGGCTTCCGAACACTGAAGCTTTCTTT. It codes for CASNRGTGLPNTEAFF.